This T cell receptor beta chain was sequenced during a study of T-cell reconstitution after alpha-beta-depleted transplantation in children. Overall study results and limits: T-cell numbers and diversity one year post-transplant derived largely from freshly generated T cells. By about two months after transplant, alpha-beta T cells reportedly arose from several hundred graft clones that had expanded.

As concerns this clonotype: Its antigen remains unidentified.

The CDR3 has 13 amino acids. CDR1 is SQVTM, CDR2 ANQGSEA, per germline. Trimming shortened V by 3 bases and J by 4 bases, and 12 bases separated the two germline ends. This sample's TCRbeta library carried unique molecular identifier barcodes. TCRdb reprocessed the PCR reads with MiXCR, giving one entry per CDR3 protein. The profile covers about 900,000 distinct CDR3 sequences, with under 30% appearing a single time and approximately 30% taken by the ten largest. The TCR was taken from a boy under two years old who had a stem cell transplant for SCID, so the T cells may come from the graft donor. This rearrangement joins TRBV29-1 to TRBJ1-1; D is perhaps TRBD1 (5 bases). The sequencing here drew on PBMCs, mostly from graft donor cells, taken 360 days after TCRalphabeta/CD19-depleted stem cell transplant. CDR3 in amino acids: CSVEGQWVTEAFF. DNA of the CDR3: TGCAGCGTTGAGGGGCAGTGGGTCACTGAAGCTTTCTTT.